A selection of T cell receptor beta chains follows, all from one sample in a study of cytomegalovirus exposure and HLA in healthy donors. Assay: immunoSEQ multiplex PCR; the TCRdb copy retains only in-frame clones and omits some. Here the sample spans over 85,000 clones, about 66% being singletons. Specimen: PBMCs. The receptors stem from a man aged 30-40 years in good health and CMV-seronegative. Both conserved end residues are part of each CDR3. A D gene is named only where the DNA matches it firmly. Some rows have no size entry. The others give once, few or many, or a class for an expanded clone.

CDR3aa | CDR3nt | j_gene | v_gene | d_gene | len | abundance
CASSPTSRDFTDTQYF | TGCGCCAGCAGCCCGACCTCCCGGGATTTCACAGATACGCAGTATTTT | TRBJ2-3 | TRBV4-1 | - | 16 | once
CASSSVDRAGGYTF | TGTGCCAGCAGTTCGGTCGACAGGGCGGGCGGCTACACCTTC | TRBJ1-2 | TRBV28 | TRBD1 | 14 | -
CASRQSSGNTIYF | TGTGCCAGCCGACAGAGCTCTGGAAACACCATATATTTT | TRBJ1-3 | TRBV6-5 | - | 13 | -
CASRQGSSSYNEQFF | TGTGCCAGTAGACAGGGGAGTAGCTCCTACAATGAGCAGTTCTTC | TRBJ2-1 | TRBV6-1 | TRBD1 | 15 | -
CASSPGFDWTGGDGYTF | TGCGCCAGCAGCCCAGGGTTTGATTGGACAGGAGGCGATGGCTACACCTTC | TRBJ1-2 | TRBV4-1 | TRBD1 | 17 | -
CASSVPGTRFNEQFF | TGTGCCAGCAGCGTTCCCGGGACTAGATTCAATGAGCAGTTCTTC | TRBJ2-1 | TRBV9 | TRBD2 | 15 | -
CASSGPTGNTEAFF | TGCGCCAGCAGCGGACCGACAGGGAACACTGAAGCTTTCTTT | TRBJ1-1 | TRBV5-1 | - | 14 | -
CASSGSVGAWTEAFF | TGTGCCAGCAGCGGGTCTGTGGGGGCATGGACTGAAGCTTTCTTT | TRBJ1-1 | TRBV2 | - | 15 | few
CASRASGGAGTQYF | TGTGCCAGCAGAGCTAGCGGGGGGGCGGGTACGCAGTATTTT | TRBJ2-3 | TRBV2 | TRBD2 | 14 | few
CAWSDSYNTEAFF | TGTGCCTGGAGTGACAGTTATAACACTGAAGCTTTCTTT | TRBJ1-1 | TRBV30 | - | 13 | -
CASSLLADEQYF | TGTGCCAGCAGCTTACTAGCAGACGAGCAGTACTTC | TRBJ2-7 | TRBV7-2 | - | 12 | -
CASGEGQGSPLHF | TGTGCCAGCGGGGAGGGGCAGGGGTCACCCCTCCACTTT | TRBJ1-6 | TRBV9 | - | 13 | few
CASRDRGSDEQFF | TGTGCCAGCAGGGACAGGGGAAGCGACGAGCAGTTCTTC | TRBJ2-1 | TRBV28 | TRBD1 | 13 | -
CASSWGTGFGNTIYF | TGTGCCAGCAGCTGGGGAACAGGGTTTGGAAACACCATATATTTT | TRBJ1-3 | TRBV5-8 | - | 15 | -
CASSSRGTGYPEQYF | TGTGCCAGCAGCTCTCGGGGGACAGGGTACCCCGAGCAGTACTTC | TRBJ2-7 | TRBV7-9 | TRBD1 | 15 | once
CASSLGQSIANEKLFF | TGTGCCAGCAGCCTCGGACAGAGCATAGCTAATGAAAAACTGTTTTTT | TRBJ1-4 | TRBV7-2 | - | 16 | -
CASSGLAGGPEQETQYF | TGTGCCAGCAGTGGACTAGCGGGAGGGCCGGAGCAAGAGACCCAGTACTTC | TRBJ2-5 | TRBV2 | TRBD2 | 17 | -
CASSLSAGPSYEQYF | TGTGCCAGCAGTTTATCGGCGGGGCCATCCTACGAGCAGTACTTC | TRBJ2-7 | TRBV27 | - | 15 | -
CASSLAMTNEKLFF | TGCGCCAGCAGCTTGGCCATGACTAATGAAAAACTGTTTTTT | TRBJ1-4 | TRBV5-1 | - | 14 | -
CASSQDVGLAGFSSTDTQYF | TGTGCCAGCAGCCAAGATGTGGGACTAGCGGGATTCAGTAGCACAGATACGCAGTATTTT | TRBJ2-3 | TRBV4-2 | TRBD2 | 20 | few
CAWGGTNQPQHF | TGTGCCTGGGGAGGAACAAATCAGCCCCAGCATTTT | TRBJ1-5 | TRBV30 | - | 12 | -
CASSKGTGIYGYTF | TGTGCCAGTAGTAAGGGGACAGGGATCTATGGCTACACCTTC | TRBJ1-2 | TRBV19 | TRBD1 | 14 | few
CASSPRGTGNQPQHF | TGTGCCAGCAGTCCGCGCGGGACAGGGAATCAGCCCCAGCATTTT | TRBJ1-5 | TRBV27 | TRBD1 | 15 | -
CASRLQGLNTEAFF | TGTGCCAGCAGATTACAGGGTCTGAACACTGAAGCTTTCTTT | TRBJ1-1 | TRBV6-6 | - | 14 | -
CASSDSETSVADTQYF | TGTGCCAGCAGTGACTCTGAGACTAGCGTGGCAGATACGCAGTATTTT | TRBJ2-3 | TRBV6-4 | TRBD2 | 16 | -
CASSMTGTDQPQHF | TGTGCCAGCAGTATGACAGGGACAGATCAGCCCCAGCATTTT | TRBJ1-5 | TRBV6-4 | TRBD1 | 14 | -
CASSHDAGGSNQPQHF | TGTGCCAGTAGCCATGACGCCGGCGGGAGCAATCAGCCCCAGCATTTT | TRBJ1-5 | TRBV19 | - | 16 | few
CASSLDRYRGYTF | TGTGCCAGCAGCCTAGACAGGTATAGAGGCTACACCTTC | TRBJ1-2 | TRBV7-2 | - | 13 | -
CASRDRGGTGELFF | TGTGCCAGCAGGGACAGGGGAGGCACCGGGGAGCTGTTTTTT | TRBJ2-2 | TRBV6-6 | TRBD1 | 14 | -
CASSLDRGRTDTQYF | TGTGCCAGCAGCTTGGACAGGGGGCGCACAGATACGCAGTATTTT | TRBJ2-3 | TRBV5-6 | TRBD1 | 15 | -
CASSLGAGGPFNEQYF | TGCGCCAGCAGCTTGGGAGCGGGAGGGCCATTTAACGAGCAGTACTTC | TRBJ2-7 | TRBV5-1 | TRBD2 | 16 | -
CASSLGPSGVYEQYF | TGTGCCAGCAGCTTAGGGCCTAGCGGGGTCTACGAGCAGTACTTC | TRBJ2-7 | TRBV7-2 | TRBD2 | 15 | -
CASSPTPGQSDDTQYF | TGCGCCAGCAGCCCGACCCCGGGACAGTCGGATGATACGCAGTATTTT | TRBJ2-3 | TRBV5-1 | TRBD1 | 16 | -
CASSSSGNNYGYTF | TGTGCCAGCAGCTCCAGCGGCAATAACTATGGCTACACCTTC | TRBJ1-2 | TRBV7-2 | - | 14 | -
CASSTSGGGTDTQYF | TGTGCCAGCTCAACTAGCGGGGGTGGCACAGATACGCAGTATTTT | TRBJ2-3 | TRBV18 | TRBD2 | 15 | -
CASSLVSSSNTEAFF | TGCGCCAGCAGCTTGGTTTCCTCTTCTAACACTGAAGCTTTCTTT | TRBJ1-1 | TRBV5-1 | - | 15 | few
CASSFLQGGETQYF | TGTGCCAGCAGCTTTTTACAGGGAGGGGAGACCCAGTACTTC | TRBJ2-5 | TRBV5-6 | - | 14 | -
CASSLGGTVSYEQYF | TGCGCCAGCAGCTTGGGGGGGACAGTCTCCTACGAGCAGTACTTC | TRBJ2-7 | TRBV5-1 | TRBD1 | 15 | -
CASSLTGPYNEQFF | TGTGCCAGCAGCTTGACAGGGCCCTACAATGAGCAGTTCTTC | TRBJ2-1 | TRBV7-2 | TRBD1 | 14 | -
CASSPSGPLYNEQFF | TGTGCCAGCAGTCCTAGCGGACCACTCTACAATGAGCAGTTCTTC | TRBJ2-1 | TRBV27 | TRBD2 | 15 | -
CASSLTSSGLTYEQYF | TGCGCCAGCAGCTTGACCTCCTCCGGTCTAACCTACGAGCAGTACTTC | TRBJ2-7 | TRBV5-1 | - | 16 | few
CASSVKRERVGYTF | TGTGCCAGCAGCGTAAAGAGGGAACGAGTCGGCTACACCTTC | TRBJ1-2 | TRBV9 | - | 14 | -
CASTRDRGLDGYTF | TGTGCCAGTACCCGTGACAGAGGTTTAGATGGCTACACCTTC | TRBJ1-2 | TRBV19 | - | 14 | -
CASSLQLAGVYEQYF | TGTGCCAGCAGTCTACAACTAGCGGGAGTCTACGAGCAGTACTTC | TRBJ2-7 | TRBV27 | TRBD2 | 15 | -
CASSQTFRFARSLYGYTF | TGCGCCAGCAGCCAAACTTTCAGGTTTGCTCGGTCGCTATATGGCTACACCTTC | TRBJ1-2 | TRBV4-1 | - | 18 | -
CASSQPRGGDFQAFF | TGTGCCAGCAGCCAACCTCGCGGGGGGGATTTCCAAGCTTTCTTT | TRBJ1-1 | TRBV4-2 | - | 15 | -
CASSLFPSQGAWDTEAFF | TGTGCCAGCAGTTTATTTCCCTCCCAGGGGGCCTGGGACACTGAAGCTTTCTTT | TRBJ1-1 | TRBV28 | TRBD1 | 18 | -
CASSVWPSEDTEAFF | TGTGCCAGCAGTGTATGGCCCTCAGAGGACACTGAAGCTTTCTTT | TRBJ1-1 | TRBV2 | - | 15 | -
CASTPGQQNQPQHF | TGTGCCAGCACCCCGGGACAGCAAAATCAGCCCCAGCATTTT | TRBJ1-5 | TRBV6-1 | TRBD1 | 14 | -
CASSLVGGSGNTIYF | TGTGCCAGCAGCCTAGTCGGAGGCTCTGGAAACACCATATATTTT | TRBJ1-3 | TRBV9 | - | 15 | once
CASRVGTSGRETQYF | TGTGCCAGCAGGGTTGGGACTAGCGGCCGGGAGACCCAGTACTTC | TRBJ2-5 | TRBV6-1 | TRBD2 | 15 | few
CAWTTNSNQPQHF | TGTGCCTGGACCACAAATAGCAATCAGCCCCAGCATTTT | TRBJ1-5 | TRBV30 | - | 13 | once